The clone carrying this T cell receptor beta chain has only a few counts. CDR1 LNHDA and CDR2 SQIVND come from the germline V gene (reference sequence). V was cut by 5 bases and J by 2 bases, with 10 bases left in between. The length of the CDR3 is 14 residues. The data stem from a study of control samples from healthy donors and cancer patients. The repertoire was sequenced with immunoSEQ multiplex PCR; TCRdb's copy has only in-frame clones and lacks some. The data contain about 98,000 clones, around 80% of them singletons. Material for sequencing was blood. The TCR comes from a man in his sixties in good health. The chain uses TRBV19 and TRBJ2-1; D not certain. This CDR3 reads CASSLLDPYNEQFF. In DNA form, the CDR3 reads TGTGCCAGTAGTCTCTTGGACCCCTACAATGAGCAGTTCTTC. The full variable domain, rest sourced from reference TRBV19 and TRBJ2-1, is DGGITQSPKYLFRKEGQNVTLSCEQNLNHDAMYWYRQDPGQGLRLIYYSQIVNDFQKGDIAEGYSVSREKKESFPLTVTSAQKNPTAFYLCASSLLDPYNEQFFGPGTRLTVL.